This entry describes one T cell receptor beta chain. Its cognate antigen is unknown. This entry comes from a study of radiotherapy plus CTLA-4 blockade in lung cancer. The study treated chemo-refractory metastatic non-small-cell lung cancer patients with focal radiation plus ipilimumab CTLA-4 blockade. This CDR3 comprises 14 residues. Germline V gene lookup returns CDR1 SGHVS and CDR2 FQNEAQ. After removal of 5 bases from V and 4 bases from J, the junction contained 7 bases not matched to a gene. Overall study results and limits: Together with interferon-beta, which increased in serum after radiation, early dynamic changes in blood T cell clones were reportedly the best predictors of response. The study found tumor-derived TCR clones expanded in blood after radiotherapy plus ipilimumab.

Here immunoSEQ multiplex PCR was the method, and the copy in TCRdb shows in-frame clones only, minus some. Counted here are fewer than 40,000 clones, around 70% occurring once; the ten biggest clones make up 4% to 5.5%. The gene calls are TRBV7-8 and TRBJ1-2, with 7 bases fitting TRBD1. The origin of this receptor is a human donor with non-small cell lung cancer whose response to radiotherapy plus ipilimumab could not be evaluated. The sample consisted of peripheral blood, taken from a patient treated with radiotherapy plus ipilimumab. The CDR3 spells CASSPTGQIYGYTF. CDR3 coding DNA: TGTGCCAGCAGCCCGACGGGACAGATCTATGGCTACACCTTC.